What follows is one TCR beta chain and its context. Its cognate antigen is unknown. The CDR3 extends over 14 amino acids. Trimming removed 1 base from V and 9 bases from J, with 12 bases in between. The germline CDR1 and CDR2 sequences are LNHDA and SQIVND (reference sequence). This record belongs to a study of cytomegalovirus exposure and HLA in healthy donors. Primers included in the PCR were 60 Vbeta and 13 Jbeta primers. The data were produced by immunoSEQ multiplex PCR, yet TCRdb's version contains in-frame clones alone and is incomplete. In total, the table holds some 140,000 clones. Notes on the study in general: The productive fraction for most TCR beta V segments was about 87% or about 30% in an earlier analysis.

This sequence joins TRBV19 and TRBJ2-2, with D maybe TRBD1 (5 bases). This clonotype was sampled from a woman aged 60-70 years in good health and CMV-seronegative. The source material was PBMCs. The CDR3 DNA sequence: TGTGCCAGTAGTATAGTAGGGGAAGGGCGGGAGCTGTTTTTT. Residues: CASSIVGEGRELFF. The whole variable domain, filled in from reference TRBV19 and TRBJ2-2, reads DGGITQSPKYLFRKEGQNVTLSCEQNLNHDAMYWYRQDPGQGLRLIYYSQIVNDFQKGDIAEGYSVSREKKESFPLTVTSAQKNPTAFYLCASSIVGEGRELFFGEGSRLTVL.